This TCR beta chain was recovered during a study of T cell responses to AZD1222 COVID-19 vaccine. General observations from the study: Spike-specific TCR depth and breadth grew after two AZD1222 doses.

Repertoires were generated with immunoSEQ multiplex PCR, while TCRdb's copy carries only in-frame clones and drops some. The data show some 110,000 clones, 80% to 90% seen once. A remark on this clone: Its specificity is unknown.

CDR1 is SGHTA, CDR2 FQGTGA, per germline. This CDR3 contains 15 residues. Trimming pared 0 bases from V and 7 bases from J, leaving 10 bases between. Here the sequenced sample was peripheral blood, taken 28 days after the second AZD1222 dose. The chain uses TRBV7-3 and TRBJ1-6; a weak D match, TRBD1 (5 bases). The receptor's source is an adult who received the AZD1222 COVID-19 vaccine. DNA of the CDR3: TGTGCCAGCAGCTTAACGTCTTGGGGGAATTCACCCCTCCACTTT. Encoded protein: CASSLTSWGNSPLHF.